This entry is about one T cell receptor (beta chain). The V and J ends lost 2 bases and 3 bases respectively, with 9 bases between them. Germline V gene lookup returns CDR1 MNHEY and CDR2 SMNVEV (reference sequence). This CDR3 comprises 14 residues. The sample belongs to a study of beta chain features in type 1 diabetes. TCRB transcripts that were expressed got sequenced, as all of the isolated RNA had been reverse transcribed. Assay used: immunoSEQ multiplex PCR; TCRdb lists only in-frame clones, some missing. The sample includes 150,000 to 200,000 clones, approximately 13% of them seen just once. This TCR was sampled from a woman under 30 in good health. Sequencing was performed on central memory CD4+ T cells from blood. The genes are TRBV27 and TRBJ2-3; TRBD1 might be the D (5 bases). The CDR3 protein is CASSLGASTDTQYF. CDR3 bases: TGTGCCAGCAGTTTAGGGGCATCGACAGATACGCAGTATTTT.